The source of this T cell receptor beta chain is a study of T cell responses to AZD1222 COVID-19 vaccine. As for this clone: The antigen is unknown.

Study observations and caveats: Repertoire sampling was restricted to post-peak T cell response timepoints.

Trimming at V came to 6 bases and at J to 2 bases, leaving 5 bases not matched to a gene. Germline CDR1 MNHNY, CDR2 SVGAGI (reference sequence). This CDR3 comprises 14 residues. This table comes from immunoSEQ multiplex PCR, and its TCRdb copy is limited to in-frame clones, with some not included. The table lists over 55,000 clones, roughly 80% of them singletons, with roughly 3.6% in the top ten. The specimen was peripheral blood, collected 28 days after the second AZD1222 dose. The clonotype originates from an adult who received the AZD1222 COVID-19 vaccine. The rearrangement uses TRBV6-6 and TRBJ2-3, with 7 bases identical to TRBD2. CDR3 loop: CASRSGGTTDTQYF. As DNA, the CDR3 is TGTGCCAGCAGGTCCGGGGGGACCACAGATACGCAGTATTTT.